This T cell receptor beta chain was captured by sequencing in a study of human T cells and chemical hapten exposure. A single record per CDR3 protein comes from TCRdb applying MiXCR to the RACE reads. The sample lists around 260,000 distinct CDR3 sequences, about 9% seen once, with 2.3% in the top ten. This clonotype came up a few times. The time point: pre-sensitization, week 0. Noted treatment: therapeutic diphenylcyclopropenone sensitization with weekly scalp DPC. V was pared by 3 bases and J by 6 bases, with 11 bases of the junction left unmatched. CDR3 length: 17 amino acids. Germline CDR1 reads DFQATT; CDR2 reads SNEGSKA (reference sequence).

The TCR comes from a woman between 40 and 55 years old with alopecia areata. Some clones in this sample may be carry-over from other donors' samples. The sample here was whole blood, taken in connection with sensitization to the hapten diphenylcyclopropenone (DPC). The J gene is TRBJ2-1, the V gene TRBV20-1; 13 nucleotides agree with TRBD2. CDR3 in amino acids: CSASRKTGTSGINEQFF. CDR3 bases: TGCAGTGCTAGCCGTAAGACCGGGACTAGCGGGATCAATGAGCAGTTCTTC.